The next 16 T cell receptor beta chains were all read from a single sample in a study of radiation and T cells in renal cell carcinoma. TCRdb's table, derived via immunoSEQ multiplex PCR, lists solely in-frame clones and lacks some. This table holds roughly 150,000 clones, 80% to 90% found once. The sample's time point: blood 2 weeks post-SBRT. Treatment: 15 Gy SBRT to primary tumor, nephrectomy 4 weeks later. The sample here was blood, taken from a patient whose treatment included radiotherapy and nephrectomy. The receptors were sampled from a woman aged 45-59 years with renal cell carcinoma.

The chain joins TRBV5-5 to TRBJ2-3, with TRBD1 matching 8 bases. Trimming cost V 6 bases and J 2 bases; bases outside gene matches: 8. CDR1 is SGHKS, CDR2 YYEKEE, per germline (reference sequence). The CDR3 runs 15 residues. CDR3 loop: CASIRQGSDTDTQYF. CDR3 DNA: TGTGCCAGCATTCGACAGGGGAGCGACACAGATACGCAGTATTTT.

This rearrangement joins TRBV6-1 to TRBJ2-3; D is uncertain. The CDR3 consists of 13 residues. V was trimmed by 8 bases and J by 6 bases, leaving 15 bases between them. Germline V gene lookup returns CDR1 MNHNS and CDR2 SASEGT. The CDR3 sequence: CASSEVGMDTQYF. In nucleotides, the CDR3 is TGTGCCAGCTCAGAGGTCGGTATGGATACGCAGTATTTT.

CDR3 in amino acids: CATSIVIGGARTEAFF. The DNA of the CDR3 is TGTGCCACCAGCATAGTGATAGGAGGGGCGAGGACTGAAGCTTTCTTT. The rearrangement links TRBV15 to TRBJ1-1; weak D call: TRBD1 (5 bases). Trimming pared 4 bases from V and 5 bases from J, leaving 20 bases between. Germline V gene sequence: CDR1 LNHNV, CDR2 YYDKDF (reference sequence). The CDR3 loop spans 16 amino acids.

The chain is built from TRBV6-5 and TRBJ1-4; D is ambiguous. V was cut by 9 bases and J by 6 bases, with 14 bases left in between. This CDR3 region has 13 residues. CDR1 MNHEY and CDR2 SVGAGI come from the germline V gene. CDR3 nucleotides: TGTGCCAGGCCTTATTTGCCTGATGAAAAACTGTTTTTT. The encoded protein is CARPYLPDEKLFF.

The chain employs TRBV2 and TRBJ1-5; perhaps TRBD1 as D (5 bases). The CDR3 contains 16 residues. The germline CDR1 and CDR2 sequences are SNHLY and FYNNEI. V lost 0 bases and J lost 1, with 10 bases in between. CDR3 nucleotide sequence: TGTGCCAGCAGTGAAGCGCCGGGACGGAGCAATCAGCCCCAGCATTTT. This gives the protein CASSEAPGRSNQPQHF.

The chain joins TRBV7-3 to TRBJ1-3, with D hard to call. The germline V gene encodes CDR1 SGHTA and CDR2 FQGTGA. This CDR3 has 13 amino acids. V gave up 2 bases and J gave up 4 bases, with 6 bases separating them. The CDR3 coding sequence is TGTGCCAGCAGCTTAGAACAGGGAAACACCATATATTTT. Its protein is CASSLEQGNTIYF.

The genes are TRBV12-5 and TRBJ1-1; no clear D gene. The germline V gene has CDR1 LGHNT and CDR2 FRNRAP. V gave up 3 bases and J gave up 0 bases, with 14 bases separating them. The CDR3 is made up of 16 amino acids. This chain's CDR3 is CASGFFERALNTEAFF. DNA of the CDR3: TGTGCTAGTGGTTTTTTTGAGAGGGCGTTGAACACTGAAGCTTTCTTT.

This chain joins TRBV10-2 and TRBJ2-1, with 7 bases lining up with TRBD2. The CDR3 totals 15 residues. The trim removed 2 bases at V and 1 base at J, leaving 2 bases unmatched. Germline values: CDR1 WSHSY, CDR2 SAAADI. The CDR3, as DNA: TGCGCCAGCAGTGAGGAGGGACTATCCTACAATGAGCAGTTCTTC. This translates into CASSEEGLSYNEQFF.

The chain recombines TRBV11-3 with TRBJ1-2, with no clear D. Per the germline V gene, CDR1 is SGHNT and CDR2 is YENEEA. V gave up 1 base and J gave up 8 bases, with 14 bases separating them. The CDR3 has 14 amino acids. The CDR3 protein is CASSLVFPGGGYTF. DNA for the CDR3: TGTGCCAGCAGCTTAGTTTTCCCCGGTGGCGGCTACACCTTC.

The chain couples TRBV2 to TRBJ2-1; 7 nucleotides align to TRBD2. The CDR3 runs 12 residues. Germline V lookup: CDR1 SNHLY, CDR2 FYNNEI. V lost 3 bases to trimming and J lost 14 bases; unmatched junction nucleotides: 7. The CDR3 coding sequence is TGTGCCAGCAGTGAGTTGGTGGGGAGGGAGTTCTTC. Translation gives CASSELVGREFF.

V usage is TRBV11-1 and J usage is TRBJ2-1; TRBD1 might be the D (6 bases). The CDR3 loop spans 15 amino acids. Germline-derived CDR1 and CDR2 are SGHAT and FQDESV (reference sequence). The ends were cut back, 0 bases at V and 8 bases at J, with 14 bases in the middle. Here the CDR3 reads CASSLAPTGRDEQFF. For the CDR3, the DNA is TGTGCCAGCAGCTTAGCGCCTACAGGGAGAGATGAGCAGTTCTTC. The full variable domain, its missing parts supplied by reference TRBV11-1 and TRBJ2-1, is EAEVAQSPRYKITEKSQAVAFWCDPISGHATLYWYRQILGQGPELLVQFQDESVVDDSQLPKDRFSAERLKGVDSTLKIQPAELGDSAMYLCASSLAPTGRDEQFFGPGTRLTVL.

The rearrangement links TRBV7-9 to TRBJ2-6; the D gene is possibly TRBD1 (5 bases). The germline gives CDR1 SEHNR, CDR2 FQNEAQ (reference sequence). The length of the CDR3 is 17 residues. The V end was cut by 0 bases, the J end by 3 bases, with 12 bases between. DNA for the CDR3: TGTGCCAGCAGCTTAGCGATAGGGGCAGGTGGGGCCAACGTCCTGACTTTC. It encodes CASSLAIGAGGANVLTF. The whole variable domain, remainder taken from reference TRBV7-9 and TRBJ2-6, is DTGVSQNPRHKITKRGQNVTFRCDPISEHNRLYWYRQTLGQGPEFLTYFQNEAQLEKSRLLSDRFSAERPKGSFSTLEIQRTEQGDSAMYLCASSLAIGAGGANVLTFGAGSRLTVL.

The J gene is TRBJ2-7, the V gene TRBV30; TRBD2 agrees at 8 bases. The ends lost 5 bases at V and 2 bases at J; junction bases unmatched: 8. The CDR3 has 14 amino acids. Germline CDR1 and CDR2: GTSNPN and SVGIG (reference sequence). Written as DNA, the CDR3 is TGTGCCTGGGTTGGTAGCGGGGTCACCTACGAGCAGTACTTC. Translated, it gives CAWVGSGVTYEQYF.

CDR3 nucleotides: TGTGCCAGCAGTGCCCCGGCCCTTCCCCATACGCAGTATTTT. Translated, it gives CASSAPALPHTQYF. The chain combines TRBV6-1 with TRBJ2-3; D ambiguous. The CDR3 runs 14 residues. V was cut by 4 bases and J by 7 bases, with 15 bases left in between. Looked up from germline, CDR1 is MNHNS and CDR2 is SASEGT.

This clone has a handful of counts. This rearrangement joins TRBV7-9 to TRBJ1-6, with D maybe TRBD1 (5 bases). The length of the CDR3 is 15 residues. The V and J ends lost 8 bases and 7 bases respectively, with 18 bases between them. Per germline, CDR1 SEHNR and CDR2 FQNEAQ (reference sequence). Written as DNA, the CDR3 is TGTGCCAGCCAAAAAGATACAGGTCCAAATTCACCCCTCCACTTT. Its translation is CASQKDTGPNSPLHF. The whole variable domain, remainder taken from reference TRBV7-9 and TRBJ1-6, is DTGVSQNPRHKITKRGQNVTFRCDPISEHNRLYWYRQTLGQGPEFLTYFQNEAQLEKSRLLSDRFSAERPKGSFSTLEIQRTEQGDSAMYLCASQKDTGPNSPLHFGNGTRLTVT.

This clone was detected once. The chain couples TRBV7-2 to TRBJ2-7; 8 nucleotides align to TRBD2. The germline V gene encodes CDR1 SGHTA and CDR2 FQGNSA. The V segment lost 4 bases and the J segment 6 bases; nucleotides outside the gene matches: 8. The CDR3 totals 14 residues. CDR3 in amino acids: CASSSGGLVREQYF. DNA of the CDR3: TGTGCCAGCAGCTCGGGGGGACTAGTTCGCGAGCAGTACTTC.